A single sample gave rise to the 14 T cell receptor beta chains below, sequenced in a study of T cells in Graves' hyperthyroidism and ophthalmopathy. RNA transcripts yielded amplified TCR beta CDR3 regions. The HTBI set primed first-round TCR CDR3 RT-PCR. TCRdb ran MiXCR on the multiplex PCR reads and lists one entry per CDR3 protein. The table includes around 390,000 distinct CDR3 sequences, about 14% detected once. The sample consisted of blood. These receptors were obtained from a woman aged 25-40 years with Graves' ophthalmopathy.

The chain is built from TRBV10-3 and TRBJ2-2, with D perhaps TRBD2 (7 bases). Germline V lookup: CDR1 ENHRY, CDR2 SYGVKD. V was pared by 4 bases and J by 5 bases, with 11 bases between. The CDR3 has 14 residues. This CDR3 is CAISAGGFTGELFF. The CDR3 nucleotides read TGTGCCATCAGTGCGGGGGGCTTTACCGGGGAGCTGTTTTTT.

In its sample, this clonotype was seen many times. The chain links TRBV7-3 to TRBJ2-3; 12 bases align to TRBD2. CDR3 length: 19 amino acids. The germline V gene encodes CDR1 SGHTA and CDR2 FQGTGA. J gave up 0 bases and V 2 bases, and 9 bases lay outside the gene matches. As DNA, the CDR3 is TGTGCCAGCAGCTTAGGTCTAGCGGGGGGGTATTCGAGCACAGATACGCAGTATTTT. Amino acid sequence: CASSLGLAGGYSSTDTQYF.

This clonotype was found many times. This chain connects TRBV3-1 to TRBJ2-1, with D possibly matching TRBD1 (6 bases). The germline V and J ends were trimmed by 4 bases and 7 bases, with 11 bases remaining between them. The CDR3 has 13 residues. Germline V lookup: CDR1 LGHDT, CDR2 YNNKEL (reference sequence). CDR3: CASSPSGQNEQFF. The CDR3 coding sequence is TGTGCCAGCAGCCCTTCTGGACAGAATGAGCAGTTCTTC.

Here the CDR3 reads CASSLGQGFSDTQYF. In nucleotides, the CDR3 is TGTGCCAGCAGCTTGGGACAGGGTTTTTCAGATACGCAGTATTTT. The gene calls are TRBV5-4 and TRBJ2-3, with 7 bases matching TRBD1. There are 15 residues in the CDR3. Losses at the gene ends were 0 bases for V and 4 bases for J; bases not matched to a gene: 5. The germline CDR1 and CDR2 sequences are SGHNT and YYREEE (reference sequence).

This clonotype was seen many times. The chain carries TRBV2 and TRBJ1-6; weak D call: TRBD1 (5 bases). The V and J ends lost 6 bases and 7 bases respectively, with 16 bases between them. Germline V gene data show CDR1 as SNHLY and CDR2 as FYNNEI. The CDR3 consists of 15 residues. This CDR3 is CASRETRARNSPLHF. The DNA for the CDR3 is TGTGCCAGCAGAGAAACCAGGGCCAGAAATTCACCCCTCCACTTT. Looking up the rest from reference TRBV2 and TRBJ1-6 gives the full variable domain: EPEVTQTPSHQVTQMGQEVILRCVPISNHLYFYWYRQILGQKVEFLVSFYNNEISEKSEIFDDQFSVERPDGSNFTLKIRSTKLEDSAMYFCASRETRARNSPLHFGNGTRLTVT.

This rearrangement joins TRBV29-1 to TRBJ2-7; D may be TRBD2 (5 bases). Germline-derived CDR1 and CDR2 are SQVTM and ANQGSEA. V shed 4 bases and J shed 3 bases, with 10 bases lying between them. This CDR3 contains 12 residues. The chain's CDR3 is CSVAPRDYEQYF. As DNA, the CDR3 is TGCAGCGTTGCTCCTCGGGACTACGAGCAGTACTTC.

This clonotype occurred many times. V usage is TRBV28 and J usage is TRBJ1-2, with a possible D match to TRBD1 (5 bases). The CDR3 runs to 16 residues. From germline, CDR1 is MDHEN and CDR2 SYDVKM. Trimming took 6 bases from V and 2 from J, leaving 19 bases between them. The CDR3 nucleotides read TGTGCCAGCAGCTTAGGAGTTAGGGGACGAAACTATGGCTACACCTTC. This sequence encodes CASSLGVRGRNYGYTF.

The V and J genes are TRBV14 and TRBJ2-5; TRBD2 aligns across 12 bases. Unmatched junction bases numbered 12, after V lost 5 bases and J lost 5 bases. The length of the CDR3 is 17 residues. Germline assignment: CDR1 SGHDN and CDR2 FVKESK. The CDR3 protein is CASSRTSGAQPLETQYF. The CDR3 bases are TGTGCCAGCAGCAGGACTAGCGGGGCCCAACCATTGGAGACCCAGTACTTC.

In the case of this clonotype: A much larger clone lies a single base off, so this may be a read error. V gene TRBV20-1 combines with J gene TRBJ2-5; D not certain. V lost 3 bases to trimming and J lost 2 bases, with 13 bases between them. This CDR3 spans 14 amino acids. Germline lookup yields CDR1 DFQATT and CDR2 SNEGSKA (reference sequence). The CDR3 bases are TGCAGTGCTAGTGCCTTGGAAAGACAAGAGACCCAGTACTTC. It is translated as CSASALERQETQYF.

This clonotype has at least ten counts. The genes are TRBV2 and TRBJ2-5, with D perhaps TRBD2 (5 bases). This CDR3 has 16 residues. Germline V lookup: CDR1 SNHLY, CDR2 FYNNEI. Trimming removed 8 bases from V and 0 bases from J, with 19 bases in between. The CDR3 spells CASHPSSEVNQETQYF. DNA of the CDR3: TGTGCCAGCCATCCGTCTTCGGAGGTGAACCAAGAGACCCAGTACTTC.

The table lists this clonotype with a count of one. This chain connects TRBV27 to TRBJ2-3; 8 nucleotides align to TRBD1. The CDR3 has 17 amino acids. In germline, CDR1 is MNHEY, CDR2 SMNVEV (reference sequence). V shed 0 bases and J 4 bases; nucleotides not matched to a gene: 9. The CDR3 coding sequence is TGTGCCAGCAGTTTATCGCGGTCAGGGGGCGTCCCAGATACGCAGTATTTT. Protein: CASSLSRSGGVPDTQYF.

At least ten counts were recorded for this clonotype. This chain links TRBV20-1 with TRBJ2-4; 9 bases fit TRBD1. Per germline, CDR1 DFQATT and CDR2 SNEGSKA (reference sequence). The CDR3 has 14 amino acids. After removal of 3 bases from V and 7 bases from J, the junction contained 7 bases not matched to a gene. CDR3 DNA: TGCAGTGCTAGTGCCCCCGGGACAGGGAACATTCAGTACTTC. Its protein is CSASAPGTGNIQYF.

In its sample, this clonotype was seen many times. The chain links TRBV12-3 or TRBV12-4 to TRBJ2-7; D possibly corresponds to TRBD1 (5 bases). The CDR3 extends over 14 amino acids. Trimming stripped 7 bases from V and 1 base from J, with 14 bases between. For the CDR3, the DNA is TGTGCCAGCAAGTATTGGGGCCTTTCCTACGAGCAGTACTTC. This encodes CASKYWGLSYEQYF.

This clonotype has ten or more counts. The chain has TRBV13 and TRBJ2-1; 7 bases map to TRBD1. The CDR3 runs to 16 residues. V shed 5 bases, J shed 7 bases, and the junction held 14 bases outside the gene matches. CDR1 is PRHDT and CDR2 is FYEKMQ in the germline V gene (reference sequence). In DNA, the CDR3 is TGTGCCAGCAGCCTCGAGGGGGCTCTAACGGCGAATGAGCAGTTCTTC. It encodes CASSLEGALTANEQFF.